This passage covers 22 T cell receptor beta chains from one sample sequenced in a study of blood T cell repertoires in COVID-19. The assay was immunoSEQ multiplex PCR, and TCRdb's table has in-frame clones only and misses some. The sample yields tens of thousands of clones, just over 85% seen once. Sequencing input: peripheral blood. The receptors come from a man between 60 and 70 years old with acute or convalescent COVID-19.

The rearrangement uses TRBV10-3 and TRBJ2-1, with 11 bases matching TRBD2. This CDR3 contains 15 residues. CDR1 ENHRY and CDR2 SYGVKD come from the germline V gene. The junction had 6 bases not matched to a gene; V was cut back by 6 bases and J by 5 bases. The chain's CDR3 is CAISNPGLADNEQFF. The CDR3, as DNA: TGTGCCATCAGCAACCCGGGACTAGCGGACAATGAGCAGTTCTTC.

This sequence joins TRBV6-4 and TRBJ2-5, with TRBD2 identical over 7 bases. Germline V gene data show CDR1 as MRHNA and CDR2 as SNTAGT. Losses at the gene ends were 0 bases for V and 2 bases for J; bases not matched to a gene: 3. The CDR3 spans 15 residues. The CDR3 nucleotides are TGTGCCAGCAGTGACTCGGCGGGAGCGCAAGAGACCCAGTACTTC. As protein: CASSDSAGAQETQYF.

CDR3 in DNA: TGTGCCAGCAGCTTTCAGGGGGCGGATACAGATACGCAGTATTTT. Its protein product is CASSFQGADTDTQYF. The chain is built from TRBV5-6 and TRBJ2-3, with 8 bases matching TRBD1. Trimming at V came to 2 bases and at J to 3 bases, leaving 5 bases not matched to a gene. CDR3 length: 15 amino acids. Germline CDR1 and CDR2: SGHDT and YYEEEE.

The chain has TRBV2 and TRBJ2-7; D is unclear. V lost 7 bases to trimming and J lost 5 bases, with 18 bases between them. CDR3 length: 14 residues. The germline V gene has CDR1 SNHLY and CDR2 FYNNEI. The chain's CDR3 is CASNQLEWVDEQYF. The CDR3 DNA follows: TGTGCCAGCAATCAGCTAGAGTGGGTTGACGAGCAGTACTTC.

This CDR3 reads CAISESGGSGQPQHF. The CDR3 nucleotides are TGTGCCATCAGTGAGTCTGGGGGGAGCGGTCAGCCCCAGCATTTT. V and J are TRBV10-3 and TRBJ1-5, with D possibly matching TRBD1 (5 bases). Germline assignment: CDR1 ENHRY and CDR2 SYGVKD. V lost 0 bases, J lost 6 bases, and 12 bases lay in between. This CDR3 region has 15 residues.

CDR3 protein: CASSPPAGLRNSPLHF. DNA for the CDR3: TGTGCCAGCAGCCCGCCGGCGGGCCTGAGGAATTCACCCCTCCACTTT. The chain joins TRBV7-9 to TRBJ1-6; D is unclear. The germline V gene encodes CDR1 SEHNR and CDR2 FQNEAQ (reference sequence). The CDR3 extends over 16 amino acids. V was clipped by 5 bases and J by 7 bases, with 18 bases between them.

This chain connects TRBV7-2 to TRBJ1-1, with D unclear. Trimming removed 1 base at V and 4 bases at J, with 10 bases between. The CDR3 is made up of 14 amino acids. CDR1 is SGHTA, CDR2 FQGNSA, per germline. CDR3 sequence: CASSLVGGSTEAFF. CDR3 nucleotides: TGTGCCAGCAGCTTAGTAGGAGGTTCCACTGAAGCTTTCTTT. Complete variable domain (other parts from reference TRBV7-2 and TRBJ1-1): GAGVSQSPSNKVTEKGKDVELRCDPISGHTALYWYRQSLGQGLEFLIYFQGNSAPDKSGLPSDRFSAERTGGSVSTLTIQRTQQEDSAVYLCASSLVGGSTEAFFGQGTRLTVV.

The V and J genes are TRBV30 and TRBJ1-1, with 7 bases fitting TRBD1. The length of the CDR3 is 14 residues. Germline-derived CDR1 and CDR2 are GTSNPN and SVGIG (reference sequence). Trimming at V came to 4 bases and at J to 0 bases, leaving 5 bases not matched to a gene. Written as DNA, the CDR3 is TGTGCCTGGACGGGACAGACCATGAACACTGAAGCTTTCTTT. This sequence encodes CAWTGQTMNTEAFF.

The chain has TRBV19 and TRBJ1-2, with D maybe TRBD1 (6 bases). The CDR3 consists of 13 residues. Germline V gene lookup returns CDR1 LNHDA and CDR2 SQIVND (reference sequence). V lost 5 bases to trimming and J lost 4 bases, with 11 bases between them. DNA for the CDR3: TGTGCCAGTAGTGAAAGGGACATCTATGGCTACACCTTC. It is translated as CASSERDIYGYTF.

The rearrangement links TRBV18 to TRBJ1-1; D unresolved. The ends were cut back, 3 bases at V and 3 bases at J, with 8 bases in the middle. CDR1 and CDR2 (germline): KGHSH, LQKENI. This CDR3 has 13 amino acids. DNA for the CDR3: TGTGCCAGCTCACCGAGGCTTGACACTGAAGCTTTCTTT. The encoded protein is CASSPRLDTEAFF. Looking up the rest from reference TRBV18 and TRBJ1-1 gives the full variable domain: NAGVMQNPRHLVRRRGQEARLRCSPMKGHSHVYWYRQLPEEGLKFMVYLQKENIIDESGMPKERFSAEFPKEGPSILRIQQVVRGDSAAYFCASSPRLDTEAFFGQGTRLTVV.

This CDR3 is CASSTDLNTEAFF. CDR3 DNA sequence: TGTGCCAGCTCAACTGACTTGAACACTGAAGCTTTCTTT. The chain is built from TRBV18 and TRBJ1-1; no definite D call. Trimming took off 5 bases at V and 0 bases at J, with 7 bases between the two ends. CDR3 length equals 13 residues. Germline V gene lookup returns CDR1 KGHSH and CDR2 LQKENI.

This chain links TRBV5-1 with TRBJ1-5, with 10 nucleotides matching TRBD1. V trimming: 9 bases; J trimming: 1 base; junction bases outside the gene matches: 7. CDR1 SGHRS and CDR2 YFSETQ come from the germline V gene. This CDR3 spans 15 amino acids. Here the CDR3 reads CATGQGVTSNQPQHF. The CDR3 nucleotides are TGCGCCACCGGACAGGGGGTGACAAGCAATCAGCCCCAGCATTTT.

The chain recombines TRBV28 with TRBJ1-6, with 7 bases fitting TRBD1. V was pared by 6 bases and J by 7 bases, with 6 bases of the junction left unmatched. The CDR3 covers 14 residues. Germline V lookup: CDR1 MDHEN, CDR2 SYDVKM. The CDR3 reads CASRPGGTNSPLHF. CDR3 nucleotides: TGTGCCAGCAGGCCAGGGGGAACGAATTCACCCCTCCACTTT.

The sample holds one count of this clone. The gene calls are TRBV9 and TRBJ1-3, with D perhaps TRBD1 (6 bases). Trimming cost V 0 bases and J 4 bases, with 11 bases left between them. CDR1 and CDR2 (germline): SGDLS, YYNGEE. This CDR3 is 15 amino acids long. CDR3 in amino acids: CASSVAQGGGNTIYF. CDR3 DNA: TGTGCCAGCAGCGTAGCACAGGGTGGCGGAAACACCATATATTTT.

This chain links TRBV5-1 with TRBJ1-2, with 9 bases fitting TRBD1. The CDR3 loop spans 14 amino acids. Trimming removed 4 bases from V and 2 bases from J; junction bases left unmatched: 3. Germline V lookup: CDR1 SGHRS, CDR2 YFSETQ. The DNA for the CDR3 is TGCGCCAGCAGCCCGGGGACAGGGAACTATGGCTACACCTTC. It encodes CASSPGTGNYGYTF.

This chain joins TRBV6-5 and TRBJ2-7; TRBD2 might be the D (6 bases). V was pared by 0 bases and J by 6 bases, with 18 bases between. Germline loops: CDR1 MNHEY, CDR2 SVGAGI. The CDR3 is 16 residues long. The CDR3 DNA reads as TGTGCCAGCAGTTACTCGAGTAGGCCTGGCGGGGCCGAGCAGTACTTC. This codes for CASSYSSRPGGAEQYF.

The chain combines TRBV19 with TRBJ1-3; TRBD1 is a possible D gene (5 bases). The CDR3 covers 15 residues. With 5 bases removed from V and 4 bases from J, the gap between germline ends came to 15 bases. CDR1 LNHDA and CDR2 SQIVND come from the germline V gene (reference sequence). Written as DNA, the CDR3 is TGTGCCAGTAGTCCCCTCCCTGGGGCGGGAAACACCATATATTTT. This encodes CASSPLPGAGNTIYF.

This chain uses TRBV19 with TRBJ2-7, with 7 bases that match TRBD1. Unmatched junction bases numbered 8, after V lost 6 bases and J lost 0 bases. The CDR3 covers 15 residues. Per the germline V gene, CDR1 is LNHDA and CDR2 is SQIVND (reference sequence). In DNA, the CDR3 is TGTGCCAGTAGCGGCGACAGGGCGGACTCCTACGAGCAGTACTTC. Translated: CASSGDRADSYEQYF.

DNA of the CDR3: TGTGCCAGCAGCTCAGGTCCTCTGACAGTTTATGGCTACACCTTC. This encodes CASSSGPLTVYGYTF. This rearrangement joins TRBV5-4 to TRBJ1-2; possible D gene TRBD1, 5 bases. Germline V gene lookup returns CDR1 SGHNT and CDR2 YYREEE (reference sequence). The CDR3 is 15 residues long. Trimming cost V 3 bases and J 5 bases, with 17 bases left between them.

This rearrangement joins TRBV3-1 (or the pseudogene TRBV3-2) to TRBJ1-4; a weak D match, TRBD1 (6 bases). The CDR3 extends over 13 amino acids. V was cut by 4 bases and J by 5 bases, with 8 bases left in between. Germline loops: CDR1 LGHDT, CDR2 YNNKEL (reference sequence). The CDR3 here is CASSPTGNEKLFF. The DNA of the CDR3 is TGTGCCAGCAGCCCTACAGGGAATGAAAAACTGTTTTTT.

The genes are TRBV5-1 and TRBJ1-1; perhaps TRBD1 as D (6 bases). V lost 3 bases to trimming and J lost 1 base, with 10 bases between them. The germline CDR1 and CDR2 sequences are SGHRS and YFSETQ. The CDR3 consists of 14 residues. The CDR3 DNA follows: TGCGCCAGCAGCTCCGGGACACAGAACACTGAAGCTTTCTTT. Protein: CASSSGTQNTEAFF.

CDR3 coding DNA: TGTGCCAGTAGTGGGCGACTAGCGGATAGCACAGATACGCAGTATTTT. Residues: CASSGRLADSTDTQYF. The chain employs TRBV19 and TRBJ2-3, with 9 bases fitting TRBD2. The CDR3 loop spans 16 amino acids. Germline CDR1 LNHDA, CDR2 SQIVND (reference sequence). Germline trimming cut 5 bases from V and 0 bases from J; bases unmatched to any gene: 6.